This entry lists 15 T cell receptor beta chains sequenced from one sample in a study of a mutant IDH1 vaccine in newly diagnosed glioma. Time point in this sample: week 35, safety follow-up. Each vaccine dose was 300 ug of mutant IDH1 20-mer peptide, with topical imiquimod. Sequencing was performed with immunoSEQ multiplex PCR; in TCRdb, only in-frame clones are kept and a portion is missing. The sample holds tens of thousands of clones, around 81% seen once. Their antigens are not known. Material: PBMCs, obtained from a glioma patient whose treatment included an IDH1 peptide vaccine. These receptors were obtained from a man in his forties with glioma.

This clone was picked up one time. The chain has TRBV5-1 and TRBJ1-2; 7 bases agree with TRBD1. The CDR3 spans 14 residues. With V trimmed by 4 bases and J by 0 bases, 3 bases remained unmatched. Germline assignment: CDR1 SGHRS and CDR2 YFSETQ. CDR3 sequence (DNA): TGCGCCAGCAGCGGCGGGACAGCTAACTATGGCTACACCTTC. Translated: CASSGGTANYGYTF.

The CDR3 protein is CATSSGPNYGYTF. The CDR3 DNA sequence: TGTGCCACCAGCTCAGGGCCTAACTATGGCTACACCTTC. The chain links TRBV15 to TRBJ1-2; maybe TRBD1 (5 bases). This CDR3 region has 13 residues. The germline V and J ends were trimmed by 5 bases and 0 bases, with 7 bases remaining between them. Per the germline V gene, CDR1 is LNHNV and CDR2 is YYDKDF (reference sequence).

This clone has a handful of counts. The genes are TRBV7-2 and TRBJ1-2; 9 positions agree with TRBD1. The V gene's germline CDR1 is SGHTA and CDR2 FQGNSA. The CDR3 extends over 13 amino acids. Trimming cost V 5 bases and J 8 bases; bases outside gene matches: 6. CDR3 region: CASSRDRVEGYTF. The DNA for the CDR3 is TGTGCCAGCAGCCGGGACAGGGTGGAAGGCTACACCTTC.

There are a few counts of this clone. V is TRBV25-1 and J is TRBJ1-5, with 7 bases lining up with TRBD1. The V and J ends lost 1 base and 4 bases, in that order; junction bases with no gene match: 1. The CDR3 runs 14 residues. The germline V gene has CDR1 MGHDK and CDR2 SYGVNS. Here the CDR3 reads CASSEWGQNQPQHF. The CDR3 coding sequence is TGTGCCAGCAGTGAATGGGGACAGAATCAGCCCCAGCATTTT.

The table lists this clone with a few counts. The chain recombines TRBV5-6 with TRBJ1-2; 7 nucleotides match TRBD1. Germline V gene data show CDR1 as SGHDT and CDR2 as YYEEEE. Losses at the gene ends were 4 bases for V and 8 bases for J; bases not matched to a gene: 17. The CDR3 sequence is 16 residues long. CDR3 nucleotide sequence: TGTGCCAGCAGCCCATTAAGTCGACAGGGCGGGGACGGCTACACCTTC. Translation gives CASSPLSRQGGDGYTF. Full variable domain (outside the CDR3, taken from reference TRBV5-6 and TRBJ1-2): DAGVTQSPTHLIKTRGQQVTLRCSPKSGHDTVSWYQQALGQGPQFIFQYYEEEERQRGNFPDRFSGHQFPNYSSELNVNALLLGDSALYLCASSPLSRQGGDGYTFGSGTRLTVV.

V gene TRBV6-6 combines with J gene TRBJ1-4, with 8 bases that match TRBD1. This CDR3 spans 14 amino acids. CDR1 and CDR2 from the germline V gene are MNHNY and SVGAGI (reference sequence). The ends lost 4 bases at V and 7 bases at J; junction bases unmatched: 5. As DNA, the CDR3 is TGTGCCAGCAGTTCCGGACAGGGCCCTGAAAAACTGTTTTTT. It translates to CASSSGQGPEKLFF.

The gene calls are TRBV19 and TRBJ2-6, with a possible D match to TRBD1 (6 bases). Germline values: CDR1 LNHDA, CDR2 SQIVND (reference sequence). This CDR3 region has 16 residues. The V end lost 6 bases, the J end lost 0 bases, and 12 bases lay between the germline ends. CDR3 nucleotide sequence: TGTGCCAGTAGGAGGGGGAGTGGCTCTGGGGCCAACGTCCTGACTTTC. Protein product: CASRRGSGSGANVLTF. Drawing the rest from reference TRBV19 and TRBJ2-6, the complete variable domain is DGGITQSPKYLFRKEGQNVTLSCEQNLNHDAMYWYRQDPGQGLRLIYYSQIVNDFQKGDIAEGYSVSREKKESFPLTVTSAQKNPTAFYLCASRRGSGSGANVLTFGAGSRLTVL.

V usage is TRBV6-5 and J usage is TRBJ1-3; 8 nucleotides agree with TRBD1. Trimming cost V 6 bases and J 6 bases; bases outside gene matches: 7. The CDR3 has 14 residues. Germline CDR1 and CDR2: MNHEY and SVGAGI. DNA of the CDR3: TGTGCCAGCAGACAGACAGGGGACGAAAACACCATATATTTT. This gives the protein CASRQTGDENTIYF.

The CDR3 DNA is TGTGCCAGCAGCGCGGGGACAGGTGGCGCCTCAGATACGCAGTATTTT. Its translation: CASSAGTGGASDTQYF. V is TRBV9 and J is TRBJ2-3; 8 nucleotides match TRBD1. The CDR3 is made up of 16 amino acids. Per germline, CDR1 SGDLS and CDR2 YYNGEE. Trimming cost V 3 bases and J 4 bases; bases outside gene matches: 10.

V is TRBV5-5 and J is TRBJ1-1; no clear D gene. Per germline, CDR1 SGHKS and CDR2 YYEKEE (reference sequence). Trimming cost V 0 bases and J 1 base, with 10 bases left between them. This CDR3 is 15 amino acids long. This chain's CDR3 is CASSLVASWNTEAFF. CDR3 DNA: TGTGCCAGCAGCTTGGTGGCGAGCTGGAACACTGAAGCTTTCTTT.

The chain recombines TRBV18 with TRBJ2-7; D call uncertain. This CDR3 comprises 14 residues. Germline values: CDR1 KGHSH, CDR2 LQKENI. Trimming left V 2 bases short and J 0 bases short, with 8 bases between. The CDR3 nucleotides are TGTGCCAGCTCACCAAGCATGACCTCCTACGAGCAGTACTTC. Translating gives CASSPSMTSYEQYF.

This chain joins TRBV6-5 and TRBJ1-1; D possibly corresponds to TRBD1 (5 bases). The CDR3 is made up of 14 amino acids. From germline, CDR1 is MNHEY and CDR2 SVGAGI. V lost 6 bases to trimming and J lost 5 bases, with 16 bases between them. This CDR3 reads CASSRGTLGTEAFF. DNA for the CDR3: TGTGCCAGCAGCCGAGGGACTTTGGGGACTGAAGCTTTCTTT.

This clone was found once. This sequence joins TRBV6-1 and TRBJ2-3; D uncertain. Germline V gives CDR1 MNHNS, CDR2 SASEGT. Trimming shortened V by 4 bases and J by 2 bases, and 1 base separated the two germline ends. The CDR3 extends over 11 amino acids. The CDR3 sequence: CASSVTDTQYF. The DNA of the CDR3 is TGTGCCAGCAGTGTCACAGATACGCAGTATTTT.

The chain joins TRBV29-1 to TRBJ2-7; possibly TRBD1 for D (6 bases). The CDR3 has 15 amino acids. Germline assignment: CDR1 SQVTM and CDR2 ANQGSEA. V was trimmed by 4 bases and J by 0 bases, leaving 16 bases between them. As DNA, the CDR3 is TGCAGCGTTGTGGGTAGTGGCAGGGGCTCCTACGAGCAGTACTTC. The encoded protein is CSVVGSGRGSYEQYF.

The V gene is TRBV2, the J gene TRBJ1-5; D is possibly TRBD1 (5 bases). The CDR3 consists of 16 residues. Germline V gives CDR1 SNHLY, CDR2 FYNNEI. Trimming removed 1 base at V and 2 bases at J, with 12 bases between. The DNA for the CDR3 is TGTGCCAGCAGTGAAGTCCGGGGGTACGGCAATCAGCCCCAGCATTTT. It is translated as CASSEVRGYGNQPQHF.